These 22 T cell receptor beta chains originate from one sample sequenced in a study of low-dose radiotherapy and immunotherapy resistance in tumors. The time point denotes: after trial treatment. The treatment here: LDRT plus nivolumab, ipilimumab, low-dose cyclophosphamide and aspirin (RACIN trial). Alpha and beta chains were covered, as first-strand cDNA relied on TRAV- and TRBV-specific primers. Amplification of TCRs used a constant-region primer and V-primer adapter for 20 PCR cycles. MiXCR, run by TCRdb on the reads, gives a single entry per CDR3 protein. The sample records around 80,000 distinct CDR3 sequences, about a sixth being singletons. Material: PBMCs, obtained after low-dose radiotherapy plus immunotherapy. Receptors originate from a male donor with prostate cancer.

In this sample, this clonotype turned up many times. The rearrangement links TRBV16 to TRBJ2-5, with D unresolved. V was trimmed by 1 base and J by 5 bases, leaving 14 bases between them. The CDR3 is 15 residues long. Per the germline V gene, CDR1 is KGHSY and CDR2 is FQNENV. The CDR3 DNA is TGTGCCAGCAGCCAATTAGAGGATCCCCGGGAGACCCAGTACTTC. This codes for CASSQLEDPRETQYF.

In this sample, this clonotype turned up many times. The chain couples TRBV20-1 to TRBJ2-1; 11 bases map to TRBD2. The germline CDR1 and CDR2 sequences are DFQATT and SNEGSKA (reference sequence). V gave up 3 bases and J gave up 5 bases; unmatched junction bases: 12. The CDR3 has 17 amino acids. CDR3 coding DNA: TGCAGTGCTAGCGGGACTAGCGGAGCTGATTCCGACAATGAGCAGTTCTTC. Its translation is CSASGTSGADSDNEQFF.

This clonotype was picked up many times. The chain joins TRBV20-1 to TRBJ2-7, with D possibly called TRBD1 or TRBD2 (5 bases each). The CDR3 is 12 amino acids. The V end lost 6 bases, the J end lost 6 bases, and 15 bases lay between the germline ends. The germline gives CDR1 DFQATT, CDR2 SNEGSKA (reference sequence). The CDR3 region has the DNA TGCAGTGCGAGGCCGGGGCCGGGCGAGCAGTACTTC. Protein sequence: CSARPGPGEQYF.

The table lists this clonotype with many counts. The genes are TRBV23-1 and TRBJ1-5; tentatively, D is TRBD1 (6 bases). TRBV23-1 is annotated as an ORF whose role is uncertain. V lost 0 bases, J lost 4 bases, and 16 bases lay in between. The CDR3 has 17 amino acids. The CDR3 bases are TGCGCCAGCAGTCAATCTAGAACGGGGACAAGGAATCAGCCCCAGCATTTT. It translates to CASSQSRTGTRNQPQHF.

This clonotype was observed a few times. J is TRBJ2-7 and V is TRBV19, with 10 positions matching TRBD1. Losses at the gene ends were 6 bases for V and 5 bases for J; bases not matched to a gene: 7. Per germline, CDR1 LNHDA and CDR2 SQIVND (reference sequence). This CDR3 comprises 14 residues. This CDR3 is CASSSRDRGHEQYF. As DNA, the CDR3 is TGTGCCAGTAGCAGTCGGGACAGGGGTCACGAGCAGTACTTC.

This clonotype occurred many times. This chain joins TRBV7-2 and TRBJ2-6; D may correspond to TRBD1 or TRBD2 (6 bases each). The germline V gene has CDR1 SGHTA and CDR2 FQGNSA. V was trimmed by 4 bases and J by 4 bases, leaving 11 bases between them. The CDR3 is 15 residues long. Here the CDR3 reads CASSSSGAGANVLTF. DNA for the CDR3: TGTGCCAGCAGCTCCTCGGGGGCCGGGGCCAACGTCCTGACTTTC.

This clonotype was seen at least ten times. V usage is TRBV7-2 and J usage is TRBJ2-5; a possible D gene is TRBD2 (5 bases). Germline V gene data show CDR1 as SGHTA and CDR2 as FQGNSA. The V end lost 5 bases, the J end lost 4 bases, and 14 bases lay between the germline ends. The CDR3 totals 14 residues. DNA of the CDR3: TGTGCCAGCAGCCCACGCGAAGGGAGAGAGACCCAGTACTTC. This translates into CASSPREGRETQYF.

This clonotype appeared many times. The chain employs TRBV28 and TRBJ2-4, with D unresolved. V was trimmed by 4 bases and J by 8 bases, leaving 18 bases between them. The V gene's germline CDR1 is MDHEN and CDR2 SYDVKM. The CDR3 sequence is 15 residues long. The CDR3 DNA reads as TGTGCCAGCAGTTCTATCGAGGCGAACCGCGACATTCAGTACTTC. Translated, it gives CASSSIEANRDIQYF.

This clonotype occurred many times. The CDR3 coding sequence is TGTGCCAGCAGATCCCTTTCCGGGACAGGGAACGAGCAGTACTTC. Translated: CASRSLSGTGNEQYF. The chain employs TRBV2 and TRBJ2-7, with 9 bases aligning to TRBD1. The V gene end was trimmed by 6 bases and the J gene end by 5 bases; junction bases not matched to a gene: 11. Germline assignment: CDR1 SNHLY and CDR2 FYNNEI. The CDR3 loop spans 15 amino acids.

This clonotype has a count of ten or more. The chain is built from TRBV28 and TRBJ2-7, with 12 bases lining up with TRBD2. The germline CDR1 and CDR2 sequences are MDHEN and SYDVKM. V lost 6 bases to trimming and J lost 3 bases; unmatched junction nucleotides: 9. The CDR3 has 16 residues. CDR3 in DNA: TGTGCCAGCAGCCGCTCCGGACTAGCGGGATACTACGAGCAGTACTTC. It is translated as CASSRSGLAGYYEQYF.

The sample holds many counts of this clonotype. The V gene is TRBV5-1, the J gene TRBJ2-5; D not certain. CDR1 is SGHRS, CDR2 YFSETQ, per germline. CDR3 size: 12 residues. With 1 base removed from V and 1 base from J, the gap between germline ends came to 2 bases. The CDR3 is CASSLPQETQYF. CDR3 nucleotide sequence: TGCGCCAGCAGCTTGCCCCAAGAGACCCAGTACTTC.

The table lists this clonotype with many counts. The chain is built from TRBV4-3 and TRBJ2-3; 8 bases match TRBD1. The junction had 4 bases not matched to a gene; V was cut back by 3 bases and J by 8 bases. Germline V gene sequence: CDR1 LGHNA, CDR2 YSLEER. CDR3 length equals 13 residues. DNA for the CDR3: TGCGCCAGCAGCCAGGACAGGGAGCTTACGCAGTATTTT. Its protein product is CASSQDRELTQYF.

This clonotype was detected ten times or more. J is TRBJ1-5 and V is TRBV7-2; 8 bases map to TRBD1. The CDR3 is 15 residues long. With 5 bases clipped from V and 5 bases from J, the junction kept 8 bases outside the gene matches. The germline CDR1 and CDR2 sequences are SGHTA and FQGNSA. The CDR3 loop reads CASSGSTGGYQPQHF. Written as DNA, the CDR3 is TGTGCCAGCAGCGGATCCACAGGGGGGTATCAGCCCCAGCATTTT. Together with reference TRBV7-2 and TRBJ1-5, the CDR3 gives the full variable domain: GAGVSQSPSNKVTEKGKDVELRCDPISGHTALYWYRQSLGQGLEFLIYFQGNSAPDKSGLPSDRFSAERTGGSVSTLTIQRTQQEDSAVYLCASSGSTGGYQPQHFGDGTRLSIL.

This clonotype was detected a few times. V gene TRBV12-3 or TRBV12-4 combines with J gene TRBJ2-3; the match to TRBD1 covers 8 bases. The V segment lost 5 bases and the J segment 1 base; nucleotides outside the gene matches: 5. This CDR3 is built from 15 residues. The CDR3 coding sequence is TGTGCCAGCAGTCCGCGGACAGGGCGCACAGATACGCAGTATTTT. It yields the protein CASSPRTGRTDTQYF.

This clonotype was observed at least ten times. This chain joins TRBV5-6 and TRBJ1-2; 10 positions agree with TRBD1. With 0 bases clipped from V and 2 bases from J, the junction kept 1 base outside the gene matches. The CDR3 is 15 residues long. CDR1 SGHDT and CDR2 YYEEEE come from the germline V gene. CDR3: CASSLGDRGNYGYTF. CDR3 bases: TGTGCCAGCAGCTTGGGGGACAGGGGAAACTATGGCTACACCTTC.

The sample holds many counts of this clonotype. The J gene is TRBJ2-7, the V gene TRBV9; a possible D gene is TRBD2 (6 bases). This CDR3 has 13 residues. V gave up 6 bases and J gave up 2 bases, with 12 bases separating them. Per germline, CDR1 SGDLS and CDR2 YYNGEE. The CDR3 DNA is TGTGCCAGCATTGGGCGGGGAGCCTACGAGCAGTACTTC. Translating it yields CASIGRGAYEQYF.

This clonotype has a count of ten or more. The CDR3 loop is CSILGQDRTNYGYTF. As DNA, the CDR3 is TGCAGCATTCTAGGTCAAGACAGGACTAACTATGGCTACACCTTC. The V call is TRBV29-1, the J call TRBJ1-2, with D maybe TRBD1 (6 bases). V gave up 8 bases and J gave up 0 bases, with 19 bases separating them. Germline V gives CDR1 SQVTM, CDR2 ANQGSEA. The CDR3 has 15 residues.

This clonotype qualifies as medium-sized. The rearrangement uses TRBV28 and TRBJ1-5; TRBD1 might be the D (6 bases). CDR1 MDHEN and CDR2 SYDVKM come from the germline V gene. V gave up 7 bases and J gave up 0 bases, with 16 bases separating them. The CDR3 consists of 16 residues. CDR3 sequence reads: CASTGGGLSSNQPQHF. Here the CDR3 DNA reads TGTGCCAGCACAGGAGGGGGTCTCTCTAGCAATCAGCCCCAGCATTTT.

In this sample, this clonotype turned up many times. This chain links TRBV4-3 with TRBJ2-7; 10 bases line up with TRBD2. This CDR3 has 16 residues. With 0 bases clipped from V and 5 bases from J, the junction kept 7 bases outside the gene matches. CDR1 is LGHNA and CDR2 is YSLEER in the germline V gene. This CDR3 reads CASSQDLSGTSDEQYF. In nucleotides, the CDR3 is TGCGCCAGCAGCCAAGATTTGTCCGGGACTAGCGACGAGCAGTACTTC.

This clonotype was detected many times. The chain joins TRBV6-2 or TRBV6-3 to TRBJ2-1, with TRBD2 matching 9 bases. This CDR3 is built from 15 residues. Unmatched junction bases numbered 7, after V lost 6 bases and J lost 4 bases. The germline CDR1 and CDR2 sequences are MNHEY and SVGEGT. CDR3 coding DNA: TGTGCCAGCAGAGGCCCGGGACTAGCTTACAATGAGCAGTTCTTC. Protein product: CASRGPGLAYNEQFF.

This clonotype was detected ten times or more. The rearrangement links TRBV29-1 to TRBJ1-5; D possibly corresponds to TRBD1 (5 bases). The germline V gene encodes CDR1 SQVTM and CDR2 ANQGSEA. CDR3 length: 14 amino acids. V was clipped by 6 bases and J by 4 bases, with 16 bases between them. For the CDR3, the DNA is TGCAGCGTCGTCCTCGGGGGGATGAATCAGCCCCAGCATTTT. It translates to CSVVLGGMNQPQHF.

This clonotype was counted ten times or more. V and J are TRBV29-1 and TRBJ2-7, with 10 bases aligning to TRBD2. After removal of 4 bases from V and 7 bases from J, the junction contained 4 bases not matched to a gene. Germline lookup yields CDR1 SQVTM and CDR2 ANQGSEA. CDR3 size: 12 residues. CDR3: CSVGLAGGEQYF. The CDR3 nucleotides are TGCAGCGTTGGACTAGCGGGTGGTGAGCAGTACTTC.